The 19 T cell receptor beta chains below were found in one sample sequenced in a study of vaccination and CD4 T cells after COVID-19. Scientists ran DNA taken from cultured CD4+ T cells through the Oncomine TCR Beta short-read assay for sequencing. TCRdb called the PCR reads again in MiXCR, with one record for every CDR3 protein. This table holds 21,000 or so distinct CDR3 sequences, over 40% found once. These receptors are not linked to any known antigen. Time point given: late sampling 161 to 241 days after vaccination in three convalescent patients. Stated treatment: roughly nine-day PBMC culture with coronavirus spike peptide pools or control peptides (ViraFEST assay). Sequenced here: CD4+ T cells from blood, cultured in vitro, sampled about 7 months after SARS-CoV-2 vaccination. These receptors were collected from a human donor who had recovered from COVID-19.

The chain employs TRBV20-1 and TRBJ2-7, with 7 bases aligning to TRBD1. This CDR3 contains 15 residues. CDR1 and CDR2 (germline): DFQATT, SNEGSKA (reference sequence). The junction had 8 bases not matched to a gene; V was cut back by 0 bases and J by 3 bases. The CDR3 bases are TGCAGTGCTAGAGACCGGGACAGCGGTTTCTACGAGCAGTACTTC. Its translation: CSARDRDSGFYEQYF.

Only a few counts were recorded for this clonotype. V is TRBV20-1 and J is TRBJ2-3; 10 positions agree with TRBD2. Trimming took 6 bases from V and 3 from J; bases not matched to a gene: 9. Looked up from germline, CDR1 is DFQATT and CDR2 is SNEGSKA (reference sequence). The CDR3 length is 15 residues. This CDR3 reads CSAPLAGDRTDTQYF. The CDR3 DNA reads TGCAGTGCGCCGCTAGCGGGAGATCGGACAGATACGCAGTATTTT.

The V gene is TRBV28, the J gene TRBJ1-2; D is unresolved. The CDR3 length is 12 residues. Germline V gives CDR1 MDHEN, CDR2 SYDVKM. V lost 7 bases and J lost 4, with 10 bases in between. CDR3 protein: CASTTSGYGYTF. CDR3 nucleotides: TGTGCCAGCACTACCTCGGGCTATGGCTACACCTTC.

This chain connects TRBV20-1 to TRBJ1-6; TRBD1 matches 9 bases. The germline gives CDR1 DFQATT, CDR2 SNEGSKA (reference sequence). The V gene end was trimmed by 3 bases and the J gene end by 10 bases; junction bases not matched to a gene: 10. The CDR3 totals 15 residues. The CDR3: CSASLGDRGGSPLHF. CDR3 DNA sequence: TGCAGTGCTAGTCTCGGTGACAGGGGGGGATCACCCCTCCACTTT.

This clonotype was seen a few times. This rearrangement joins TRBV10-3 to TRBJ1-1; D is possibly TRBD1 (6 bases). This CDR3 contains 14 residues. Trimming shortened V by 2 bases and J by 4 bases, and 11 bases separated the two germline ends. Germline CDR1 reads ENHRY; CDR2 reads SYGVKD. CDR3 in DNA: TGTGCCATCAGTGAGCGGCAGGGGTTCACTGAAGCTTTCTTT. Encoded protein: CAISERQGFTEAFF.

This clonotype has more than one count but fewer than ten. The chain recombines TRBV7-2 with TRBJ2-5; no definite D call. The germline V and J ends were trimmed by 1 base and 3 bases, with 9 bases remaining between them. This CDR3 spans 14 amino acids. CDR1 is SGHTA, CDR2 FQGNSA, per germline. This CDR3 reads CASSLDTAEETQYF. CDR3 DNA sequence: TGTGCCAGCAGCTTAGATACAGCCGAAGAGACCCAGTACTTC. Using reference TRBV7-2 and TRBJ2-5 for the parts outside the CDR3, the full variable domain is GAGVSQSPSNKVTEKGKDVELRCDPISGHTALYWYRQSLGQGLEFLIYFQGNSAPDKSGLPSDRFSAERTGGSVSTLTIQRTQQEDSAVYLCASSLDTAEETQYFGPGTRLLVL.

The sample holds a few counts of this clonotype. The chain carries TRBV24-1 and TRBJ1-2, with D possibly matching TRBD1 (6 bases). The CDR3 extends over 13 amino acids. Germline CDR1 KGHDR, CDR2 SFDVKD. V was shortened by 6 bases and J by 8 bases, with 15 bases between the two germline ends. CDR3 region: CATSISGAGGYTF. DNA for the CDR3: TGTGCCACCAGTATATCAGGGGCAGGAGGCTACACCTTC.

V and J are TRBV6-1 and TRBJ1-1; TRBD1 is a possible D gene (5 bases). With 1 base removed from V and 4 bases from J, the gap between germline ends came to 10 bases. The germline CDR1 and CDR2 sequences are MNHNS and SASEGT. The CDR3 has 14 residues. In DNA, the CDR3 is TGTGCCAGCAGTGAAGAGGGGTTCTCCACTGAAGCTTTCTTT. It yields the protein CASSEEGFSTEAFF.

The chain employs TRBV10-3 and TRBJ2-1; possibly TRBD2 for D (6 bases). Germline V CDR1 and CDR2: ENHRY, SYGVKD. Trimming cost V 6 bases and J 7 bases, with 16 bases left between them. This CDR3 has 14 residues. The CDR3 reads CAIRGGGPGNEQFF. CDR3 DNA: TGTGCCATCAGGGGGGGAGGCCCAGGTAATGAGCAGTTCTTC.

The genes are TRBV6-1 and TRBJ2-7, with D perhaps assigned TRBD1 or TRBD2 (5 bases each). V was clipped by 8 bases and J by 6 bases, with 17 bases between them. Germline values: CDR1 MNHNS, CDR2 SASEGT. The CDR3 is 13 residues long. In DNA, the CDR3 is TGTGCCAGCGGGGGTTCGGGTCTCCGCGAGCAGTACTTC. This encodes CASGGSGLREQYF.

J is TRBJ1-2 and V is TRBV6-1; a possible D gene is TRBD1 (6 bases). Germline V gene data show CDR1 as MNHNS and CDR2 as SASEGT. CDR3 length equals 16 residues. Between the trimmed V and J ends, which lost 2 bases and 8 bases, there was a span of 21 bases. The CDR3 loop is CASSERKSWGAGGYTF. CDR3 nucleotide sequence: TGTGCCAGCAGTGAAAGAAAGAGCTGGGGGGCTGGAGGCTACACCTTC.

The chain links TRBV5-4 to TRBJ2-1; 10 bases agree with TRBD2. With V trimmed by 2 bases and J by 9 bases, 5 bases remained unmatched. CDR3 length: 14 amino acids. Germline values: CDR1 SGHNT, CDR2 YYREEE (reference sequence). The CDR3 protein is CASSFASGSFEQFF. In DNA form, the CDR3 reads TGTGCCAGCAGCTTCGCTAGCGGGAGCTTTGAGCAGTTCTTC.

The chain links TRBV20-1 to TRBJ2-7, with 10 nucleotides matching TRBD1. CDR3 length: 14 amino acids. J was trimmed by 1 base and V by 6 bases; bases with no gene match: 6. CDR1 is DFQATT, CDR2 SNEGSKA, per germline (reference sequence). The CDR3 spells CSADRQGASYEQYF. In DNA form, the CDR3 reads TGCAGTGCAGACCGACAGGGGGCATCCTACGAGCAGTACTTC.

This chain connects TRBV2 to TRBJ1-5, with D tentatively TRBD1 (5 bases). Trimming took 5 bases from V and 3 from J, leaving 17 bases between them. This CDR3 is built from 16 residues. Germline V gives CDR1 SNHLY, CDR2 FYNNEI. CDR3 sequence reads: CASSIGGVTSNQPQHF. CDR3 bases: TGTGCCAGCAGTATTGGGGGGGTCACTTCCAATCAGCCCCAGCATTTT.

This rearrangement joins TRBV25-1 to TRBJ2-3, with D tentatively TRBD2 (5 bases). The CDR3 has 14 amino acids. CDR1 is MGHDK and CDR2 is SYGVNS in the germline V gene. The V and J ends lost 5 bases and 0 bases respectively, with 9 bases between them. The CDR3 bases are TGTGCCAGCAGTACCACTAGGAGCACAGATACGCAGTATTTT. Translated: CASSTTRSTDTQYF.

The gene calls are TRBV7-8 and TRBJ2-5; no definite D call. This CDR3 contains 13 residues. The V end lost 4 bases, the J end lost 7 bases, and 13 bases lay between the germline ends. CDR1 is SGHVS and CDR2 is FQNEAQ in the germline V gene. CDR3 sequence (DNA): TGTGCCAGCAGCTCCCGACAAGTGGGGACCCAGTACTTC. Residues: CASSSRQVGTQYF.

In the case of this clonotype: Mismatch with germline at one junction end may stem from a read error. The chain has TRBV20-1 and TRBJ1-5, with no clear D. Germline V gene sequence: CDR1 DFQATT, CDR2 SNEGSKA (reference sequence). The CDR3 runs 15 residues. The CDR3 is CSVRDIRLGVQPQHF. The CDR3, as DNA: TGCAGTGTTAGAGATATCCGGCTTGGGGTTCAGCCCCAGCATTTT.

In its sample, this clonotype was seen a few times. V is TRBV20-1 and J is TRBJ1-2, with TRBD1 as a possible D gene (6 bases). V was clipped by 3 bases and J by 1 base, with 18 bases between them. This CDR3 contains 16 residues. Germline CDR1 is DFQATT and CDR2 is SNEGSKA (reference sequence). CDR3 DNA sequence: TGCAGTGCTAGCCTATTACGGACAGCTATTAACTATGGCTACACCTTC. Translated, it gives CSASLLRTAINYGYTF.

This chain's CDR3 is CSARDLDGRYNEQFF. CDR3 coding DNA: TGCAGTGCTAGAGATTTGGACGGGCGCTACAATGAGCAGTTCTTC. The chain is built from TRBV20-1 and TRBJ2-1; D is uncertain. The length of the CDR3 is 15 residues. Deletions cut 0 bases from V and 3 bases from J, with 12 bases between. The germline V gene has CDR1 DFQATT and CDR2 SNEGSKA (reference sequence).